These 8 T cell receptor beta chains were sequenced from one sample in a study of blood T cell repertoires in COVID-19. Using immunoSEQ multiplex PCR, the repertoire was profiled, and TCRdb retains in-frame clones only, with some absent. The sample includes over 60,000 clones, approximately 83% seen only once; the top ten take roughly 1.2%. The material sequenced was peripheral blood. The origin of the receptors is a man aged 40-49 years with acute or convalescent COVID-19.

V usage is TRBV5-1 and J usage is TRBJ1-1, with TRBD1 as a possible D gene (5 bases). The CDR3 runs to 13 residues. The germline CDR1 and CDR2 sequences are SGHRS and YFSETQ. Trimming shortened V by 0 bases and J by 3 bases, and 6 bases separated the two germline ends. The CDR3 spells CASSLGGHTEAFF. DNA for the CDR3: TGCGCCAGCAGCTTGGGGGGCCACACTGAAGCTTTCTTT.

The rearrangement joins TRBV7-6 to TRBJ2-7, with TRBD1 identical over 7 bases. From germline, CDR1 is SGHVS and CDR2 FNYEAQ. This CDR3 contains 15 residues. V gave up 5 bases and J gave up 1 base; unmatched junction bases: 8. Here the CDR3 reads CASSPRIQGSYEQYF. The CDR3, as DNA: TGTGCCAGCAGCCCGCGCATACAGGGGTCCTACGAGCAGTACTTC.

Written as DNA, the CDR3 is TGTGCCAGCAGCCCAACCGGACAGGGCCGAGAACAGCCCCAGCATTTT. Its protein product is CASSPTGQGREQPQHF. The chain joins TRBV4-2 to TRBJ1-5; TRBD1 matches at 8 bases. There are 16 residues in the CDR3. V gave up 4 bases and J gave up 7 bases; unmatched junction bases: 12. Per the germline V gene, CDR1 is LGHNA and CDR2 is YNFKEQ.

The rearrangement uses TRBV9 and TRBJ1-6; D might be TRBD1 (6 bases). The germline gives CDR1 SGDLS, CDR2 YYNGEE. The V end lost 3 bases, the J end lost 7 bases, and 14 bases lay between the germline ends. The CDR3 has 15 residues. DNA for the CDR3: TGTGCCAGCAGCGCGACAGGTTTGGACAATTCACCCCTCCACTTT. Amino acids: CASSATGLDNSPLHF.

The gene calls are TRBV9 and TRBJ2-2; perhaps TRBD2 as D (6 bases). Germline V gene data show CDR1 as SGDLS and CDR2 as YYNGEE. There are 17 residues in the CDR3. V was pared by 1 base and J by 2 bases, with 15 bases between. CDR3 sequence (DNA): TGTGCCAGCAGCGTACGTCTTCTTAGCGGTAACACCGGGGAGCTGTTTTTT. Protein: CASSVRLLSGNTGELFF.

The chain couples TRBV25-1 to TRBJ1-1, with D unresolved. CDR1 is MGHDK, CDR2 SYGVNS, per germline. This CDR3 has 13 residues. Trimming took off 8 bases at V and 3 bases at J, with 13 bases between the two ends. The CDR3, as DNA: TGTGCCAGCTACAACTCGGCGGACACTGAAGCTTTCTTT. This translates into CASYNSADTEAFF.

The V call is TRBV7-8, the J call TRBJ2-7, with D perhaps matching TRBD2 (6 bases). This CDR3 spans 13 amino acids. Trimming took off 5 bases at V and 3 bases at J, with 11 bases between the two ends. Germline CDR1 is SGHVS and CDR2 is FQNEAQ. CDR3 nucleotide sequence: TGTGCCAGCAGCAGGAGGGGCATCTACGAGCAGTACTTC. As protein: CASSRRGIYEQYF.

V is TRBV13 and J is TRBJ2-5; 8 bases line up with TRBD1. CDR1 and CDR2 from the germline V gene are PRHDT and FYEKMQ (reference sequence). The CDR3 runs to 15 residues. V shed 4 bases, J shed 5 bases, and the junction held 9 bases outside the gene matches. The DNA for the CDR3 is TGTGCCAGCAGCTCCCGGACAGGGTGGAGGGAGACCCAGTACTTC. It yields the protein CASSSRTGWRETQYF.